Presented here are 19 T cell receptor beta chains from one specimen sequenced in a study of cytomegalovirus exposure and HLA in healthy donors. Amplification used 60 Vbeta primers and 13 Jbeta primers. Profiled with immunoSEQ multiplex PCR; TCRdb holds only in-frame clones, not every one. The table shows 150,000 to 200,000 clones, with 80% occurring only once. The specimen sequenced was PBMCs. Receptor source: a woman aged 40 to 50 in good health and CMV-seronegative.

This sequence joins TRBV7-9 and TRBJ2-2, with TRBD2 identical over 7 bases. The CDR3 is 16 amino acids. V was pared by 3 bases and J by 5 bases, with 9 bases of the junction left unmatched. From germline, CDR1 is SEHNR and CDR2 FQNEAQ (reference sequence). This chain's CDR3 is CASSFGGRFRTGELFF. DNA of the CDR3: TGTGCCAGCAGCTTTGGCGGGAGATTTAGAACCGGGGAGCTGTTTTTT.

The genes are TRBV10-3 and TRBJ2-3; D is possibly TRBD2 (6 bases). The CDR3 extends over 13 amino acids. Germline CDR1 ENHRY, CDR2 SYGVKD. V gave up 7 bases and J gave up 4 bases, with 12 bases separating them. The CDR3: CAITGAVADTQYF. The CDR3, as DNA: TGTGCCATCACGGGAGCAGTTGCAGATACGCAGTATTTT.

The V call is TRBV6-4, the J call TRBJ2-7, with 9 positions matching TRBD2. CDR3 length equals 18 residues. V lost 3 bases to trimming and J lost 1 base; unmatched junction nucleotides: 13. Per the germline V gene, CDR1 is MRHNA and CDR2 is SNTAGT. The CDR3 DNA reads TGTGCCAGCAGTGATCAGGTGGGGGCTAGCGGGACTTCCTACGAGCAGTACTTC. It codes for CASSDQVGASGTSYEQYF.

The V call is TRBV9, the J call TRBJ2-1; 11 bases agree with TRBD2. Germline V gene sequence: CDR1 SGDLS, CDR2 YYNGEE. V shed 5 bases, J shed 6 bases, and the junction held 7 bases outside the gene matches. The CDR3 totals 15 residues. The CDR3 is CASSIAGGGSNEQFF. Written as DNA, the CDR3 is TGTGCCAGCAGTATAGCGGGAGGGGGGAGCAATGAGCAGTTCTTC. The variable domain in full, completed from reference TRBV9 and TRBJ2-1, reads DSGVTQTPKHLITATGQRVTLRCSPRSGDLSVYWYQQSLDQGLQFLIQYYNGEERAKGNILERFSAQQFPDLHSELNLSSLELGDSALYFCASSIAGGGSNEQFFGPGTRLTVL.

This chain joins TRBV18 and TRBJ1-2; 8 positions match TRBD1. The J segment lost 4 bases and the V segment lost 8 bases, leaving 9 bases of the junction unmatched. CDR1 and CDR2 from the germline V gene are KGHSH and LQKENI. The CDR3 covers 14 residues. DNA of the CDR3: TGTGCCAGCCGAGGGACAGGTATAACCTATGGCTACACCTTC. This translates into CASRGTGITYGYTF.

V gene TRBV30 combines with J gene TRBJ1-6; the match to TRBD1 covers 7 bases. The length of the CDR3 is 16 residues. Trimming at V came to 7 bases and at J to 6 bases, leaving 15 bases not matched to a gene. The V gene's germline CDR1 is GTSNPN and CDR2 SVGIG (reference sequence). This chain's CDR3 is CAYSSGQPGVNSPLHF. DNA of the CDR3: TGTGCCTACTCATCGGGACAGCCGGGAGTTAATTCACCCCTCCACTTT.

CDR3 sequence reads: CASSFEGRDTEAFF. The CDR3 DNA reads TGTGCCAGCAGCTTTGAGGGGAGGGACACTGAAGCTTTCTTT. The chain carries TRBV7-2 and TRBJ1-1; the D gene is possibly TRBD1 (5 bases). V was cut by 3 bases and J by 3 bases, with 11 bases left in between. The germline gives CDR1 SGHTA, CDR2 FQGNSA. The CDR3 has 14 amino acids.

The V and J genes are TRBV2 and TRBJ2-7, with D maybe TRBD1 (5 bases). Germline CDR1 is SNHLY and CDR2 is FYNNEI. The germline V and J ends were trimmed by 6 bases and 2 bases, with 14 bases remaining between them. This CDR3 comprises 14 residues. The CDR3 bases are TGTGCCAGCAGAGATGATCCGACAGCCTACGAGCAGTACTTC. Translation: CASRDDPTAYEQYF.

The CDR3 here is CASSGLFTDTQYF. CDR3 bases: TGTGCCAGCAGCGGCCTTTTCACAGATACGCAGTATTTT. The chain recombines TRBV14 with TRBJ2-3; D not certain. Trimming pared 5 bases from V and 2 bases from J, leaving 8 bases between. The CDR3 covers 13 residues. CDR1 and CDR2 from the germline V gene are SGHDN and FVKESK. Variable domain in full (rest from reference TRBV14 and TRBJ2-3): EAGVTQFPSHSVIEKGQTVTLRCDPISGHDNLYWYRRVMGKEIKFLLHFVKESKQDESGMPNNRFLAERTGGTYSTLKVQPAELEDSGVYFCASSGLFTDTQYFGPGTRLTVL.

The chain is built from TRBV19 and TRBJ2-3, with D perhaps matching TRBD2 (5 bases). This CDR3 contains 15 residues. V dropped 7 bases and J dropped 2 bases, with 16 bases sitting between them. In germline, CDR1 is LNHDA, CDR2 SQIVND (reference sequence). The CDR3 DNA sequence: TGTGCCAGTAAGGCTTTCCGGGATGCCACAGATACGCAGTATTTT. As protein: CASKAFRDATDTQYF.

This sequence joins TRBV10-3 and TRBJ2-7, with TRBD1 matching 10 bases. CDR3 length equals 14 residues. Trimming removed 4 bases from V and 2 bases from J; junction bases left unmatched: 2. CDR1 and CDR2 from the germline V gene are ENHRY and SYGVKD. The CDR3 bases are TGTGCCATCAGTGGGACAGGGGGGACCTACGAGCAGTACTTC. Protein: CAISGTGGTYEQYF.

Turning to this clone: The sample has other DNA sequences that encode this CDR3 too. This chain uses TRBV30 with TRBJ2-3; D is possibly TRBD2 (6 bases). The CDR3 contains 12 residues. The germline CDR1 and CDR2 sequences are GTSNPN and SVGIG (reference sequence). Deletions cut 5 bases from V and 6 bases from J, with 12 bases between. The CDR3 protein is CAWGLGGDTQYF. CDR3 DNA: TGTGCCTGGGGGCTCGGAGGGGATACGCAGTATTTT.

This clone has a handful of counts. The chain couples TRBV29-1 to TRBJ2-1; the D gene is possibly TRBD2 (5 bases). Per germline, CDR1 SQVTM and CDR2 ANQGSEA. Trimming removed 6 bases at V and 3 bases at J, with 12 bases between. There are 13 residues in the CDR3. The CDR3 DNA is TGCAGCGTGGAGGTGGTGGGCTACAATGAGCAGTTCTTC. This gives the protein CSVEVVGYNEQFF.

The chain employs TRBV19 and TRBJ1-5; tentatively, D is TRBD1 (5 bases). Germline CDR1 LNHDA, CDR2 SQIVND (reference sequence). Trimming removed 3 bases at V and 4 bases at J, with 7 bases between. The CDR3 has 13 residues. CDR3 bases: TGTGCCAGTAGTATCGGGGGAAATCAGCCCCAGCATTTT. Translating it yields CASSIGGNQPQHF. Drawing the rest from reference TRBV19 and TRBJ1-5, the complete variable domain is DGGITQSPKYLFRKEGQNVTLSCEQNLNHDAMYWYRQDPGQGLRLIYYSQIVNDFQKGDIAEGYSVSREKKESFPLTVTSAQKNPTAFYLCASSIGGNQPQHFGDGTRLSIL.

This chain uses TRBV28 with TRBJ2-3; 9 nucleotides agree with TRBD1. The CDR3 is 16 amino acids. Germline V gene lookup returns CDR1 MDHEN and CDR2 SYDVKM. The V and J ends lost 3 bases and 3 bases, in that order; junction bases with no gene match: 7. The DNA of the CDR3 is TGTGCCAGCAGTTTGACCGGGACAGGGTTAACAGATACGCAGTATTTT. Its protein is CASSLTGTGLTDTQYF.

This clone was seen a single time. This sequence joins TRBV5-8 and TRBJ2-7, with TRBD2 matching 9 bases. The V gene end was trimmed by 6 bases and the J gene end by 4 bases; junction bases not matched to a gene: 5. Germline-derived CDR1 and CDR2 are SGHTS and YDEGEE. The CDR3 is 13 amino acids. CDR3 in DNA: TGTGCCAGCAATAGCGGGAGTTCATACGAGCAGTACGTC. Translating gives CASNSGSSYEQYV.

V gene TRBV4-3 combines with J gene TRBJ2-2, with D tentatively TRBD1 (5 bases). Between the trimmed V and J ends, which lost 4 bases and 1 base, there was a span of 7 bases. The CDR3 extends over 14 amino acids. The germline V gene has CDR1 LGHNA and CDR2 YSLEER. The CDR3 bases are TGCGCCAGCAGCCTAACAGGGAACACCGGGGAGCTGTTTTTT. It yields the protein CASSLTGNTGELFF.

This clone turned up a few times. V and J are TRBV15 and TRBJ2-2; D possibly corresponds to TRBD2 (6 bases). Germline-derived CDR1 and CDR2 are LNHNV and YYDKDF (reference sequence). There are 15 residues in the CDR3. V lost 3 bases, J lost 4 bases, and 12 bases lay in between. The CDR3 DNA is TGTGCCACCAGCAGGGAGACTAGTCCCACCGGGGAGCTGTTTTTT. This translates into CATSRETSPTGELFF. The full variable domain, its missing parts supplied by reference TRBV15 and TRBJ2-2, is DAMVIQNPRYQVTQFGKPVTLSCSQTLNHNVMYWYQQKSSQAPKLLFHYYDKDFNNEADTPDNFQSRRPNTSFCFLDIRSPGLGDTAMYLCATSRETSPTGELFFGEGSRLTVL.

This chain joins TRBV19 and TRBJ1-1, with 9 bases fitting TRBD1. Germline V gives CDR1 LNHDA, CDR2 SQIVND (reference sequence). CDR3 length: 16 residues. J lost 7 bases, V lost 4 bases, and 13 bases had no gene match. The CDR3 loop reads CASSRASVWTGDEAFF. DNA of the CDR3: TGTGCCAGTAGTAGAGCCTCTGTTTGGACAGGGGATGAAGCTTTCTTT.